The rows below give T cell receptor beta chains drawn from one sample of a study of blood T cell repertoires in COVID-19. Here immunoSEQ multiplex PCR was the method, and the copy in TCRdb shows in-frame clones only, minus some. The table lists about 76,000 clones, about 88% of them singletons, with approximately 10% in the top ten. The specimen sequenced was peripheral blood. All receptors derive from a man in his 60s with COVID-19, enrolled during active disease. The CDR3 runs from the conserved cysteine through the conserved F or W. Each record gives: J gene, CDR3 length, D gene, clone size, V gene, CDR3 DNA, CDR3 protein. D genes are given only for firm matches. Rows may omit the clone size; those that give it use once, few, many or a size class.

TRBJ1-6 15 TRBD1 - TRBV7-9 TGTGCCAGCAGCTTCGAGACAGGGCTGTATTCACCCCTCCACTTT CASSFETGLYSPLHF
TRBJ2-5 18 TRBD2 - TRBV9 TGTGCCAGCAGCGTAGAGGGGAGGGGGACTAGGACCCAAGAGACCCAGTACTTC CASSVEGRGTRTQETQYF
TRBJ2-7 15 TRBD1 - TRBV19 TGTGCCAGTAGTATTTTCGCAACAGGGGGTCTCGAGCAGTACTTC CASSIFATGGLEQYF
TRBJ1-4 14 - - TRBV2 TGTGCCAGCAGCGACAGGAGCCAGGGTGAAAAACTGTTTTTT CASSDRSQGEKLFF
TRBJ2-7 14 - - TRBV5-4 TGTGCCAGCAGCTTGGTAGGAGGGATAAGCGAGCAGTACTTC CASSLVGGISEQYF
TRBJ1-1 15 TRBD1 - TRBV6-5 TGTGCCAGCCATCCGGGACAGGGGCCGAACACTGAAGCTTTCTTT CASHPGQGPNTEAFF
TRBJ1-5 18 - few TRBV7-9 TGTGCCAGCAGCCCCCCTAACGGGGGGGATGTCAGCAATCAGCCCCAGCATTTT CASSPPNGGDVSNQPQHF
TRBJ2-5 17 - - TRBV5-1 TGCGCCAGCAGCTTGGGGCGGGGAAACGGGTACCAAGAGACCCAGTACTTC CASSLGRGNGYQETQYF
TRBJ1-2 17 - - TRBV27 TGTGCCAGCAGGCGATCCCCTGGCGGGGGGCGGAACTATGGCTACACCTTC CASRRSPGGGRNYGYTF
TRBJ1-2 15 TRBD1 - TRBV24-1 TGTGCCACCAGTGATTCCCGACAGGGCGACTATGGCTACACCTTC CATSDSRQGDYGYTF
TRBJ1-4 15 - - TRBV6-5 TGTGCCAGCAGTTATTCCTTACTCGGGTTAGAAAAACTGTTTTTT CASSYSLLGLEKLFF
TRBJ2-1 16 - - TRBV5-1 TGCGCCAGCAGCTTGACAGGGACCCCGGCATCCTATGAGCAGTTCTTC CASSLTGTPASYEQFF
TRBJ2-4 16 TRBD2 - TRBV24-1 TGTGCCACCAGCTCTGGGACTAGCTTCGCCAAAAACATTCAGTACTTC CATSSGTSFAKNIQYF
TRBJ1-5 15 - - TRBV24-1 TGTGCCACCAGTGGTACAGGGATAGGGGGTCAGCCCCAGCATTTT CATSGTGIGGQPQHF